The next 29 T cell receptor beta chains were all read from a single sample in a study of T cell responses to AZD1222 COVID-19 vaccine. The table came from immunoSEQ multiplex PCR; TCRdb's copy has only in-frame clones and leaves some out. The table lists under 150,000 clones, roughly 88% of them singletons. This sample comprised peripheral blood, obtained 28 days after the second AZD1222 dose. The source is an adult who received the AZD1222 COVID-19 vaccine.

V usage is TRBV5-4 and J usage is TRBJ2-7; 7 nucleotides match TRBD2. The length of the CDR3 is 14 residues. Germline CDR1 and CDR2: SGHNT and YYREEE (reference sequence). J lost 6 bases, V lost 0 bases, and 6 bases had no gene match. The CDR3: CASSLAGGGREQYV. Here the CDR3 DNA reads TGTGCCAGCAGCTTGGCCGGGGGAGGGCGCGAGCAGTACGTC.

The rearrangement links TRBV19 to TRBJ1-5, with a weak D call TRBD1 (5 bases). The CDR3 spans 14 residues. CDR1 LNHDA and CDR2 SQIVND come from the germline V gene (reference sequence). Trimming pared 5 bases from V and 0 bases from J, leaving 8 bases between. CDR3 protein: CASSRQYSNQPQHF. CDR3 nucleotides: TGTGCCAGTAGTCGACAGTATAGCAATCAGCCCCAGCATTTT.

The V and J genes are TRBV30 and TRBJ1-6; D not resolved. The V end lost 2 bases, the J end lost 10 bases, and 21 bases lay between the germline ends. CDR1 and CDR2 from the germline V gene are GTSNPN and SVGIG (reference sequence). The CDR3 covers 16 residues. The DNA for the CDR3 is TGTGCCTGGAGTACTTCATCGGTGGGGAAGGGATCACCCCTCCACTTT. Its translation: CAWSTSSVGKGSPLHF.

This chain joins TRBV5-1 and TRBJ2-7; the D gene is possibly TRBD1 (5 bases). V was cut by 5 bases and J by 5 bases, with 14 bases left in between. The CDR3 loop spans 13 amino acids. Per the germline V gene, CDR1 is SGHRS and CDR2 is YFSETQ. CDR3 sequence: CASSNDRWDEQYF. Here the CDR3 DNA reads TGCGCCAGCAGTAATGACAGATGGGACGAGCAGTACTTC. Full variable domain (rest looked up from reference TRBV5-1 and TRBJ2-7): KAGVTQTPRYLIKTRGQQVTLSCSPISGHRSVSWYQQTPGQGLQFLFEYFSETQRNKGNFPGRFSGRQFSNSRSEMNVSTLELGDSALYLCASSNDRWDEQYFGPGTRLTVT.

The gene calls are TRBV5-8 and TRBJ1-3; 8 bases are a match to TRBD1. The CDR3 has 17 residues. Germline-derived CDR1 and CDR2 are SGHTS and YDEGEE. Trimming at V came to 3 bases and at J to 0 bases, leaving 8 bases not matched to a gene. As DNA, the CDR3 is TGTGCCAGCAGCTCGGTGACAGGGGCGAACTCTGGAAACACCATATATTTT. This codes for CASSSVTGANSGNTIYF.

V usage is TRBV11-1 and J usage is TRBJ2-7; 10 bases align to TRBD2. Germline-derived CDR1 and CDR2 are SGHAT and FQDESV (reference sequence). The junction had 7 bases not matched to a gene; V was cut back by 5 bases and J by 0 bases. The CDR3 sequence is 16 residues long. The CDR3 DNA sequence: TGTGCCAGCAGCCGGACTAGCGGAGGAAACTCCTACGAGCAGTACTTC. Encoded protein: CASSRTSGGNSYEQYF.

V gene TRBV28 combines with J gene TRBJ2-7; 8 nucleotides match TRBD1. From germline, CDR1 is MDHEN and CDR2 SYDVKM. The CDR3 consists of 20 residues. V lost 7 bases and J lost 6; bases outside the gene matches: 29. The CDR3: CASTPGPRRSGGLLAAEQYV. CDR3 coding DNA: TGTGCCAGCACTCCCGGGCCGAGGCGGTCAGGGGGCCTTTTAGCGGCCGAGCAGTACGTC.

The chain employs TRBV7-9 and TRBJ1-2; 9 bases match TRBD1. The CDR3 covers 14 residues. After removal of 4 bases from V and 5 bases from J, the junction contained 5 bases not matched to a gene. Germline CDR1 reads SEHNR; CDR2 reads FQNEAQ (reference sequence). The CDR3 sequence is CASSYGQGPYGYTF. CDR3 DNA sequence: TGTGCCAGCAGCTACGGACAGGGGCCTTATGGCTACACCTTC.

V usage is TRBV7-3 and J usage is TRBJ2-5, with a weak D call TRBD1 (6 bases). Germline V gene data show CDR1 as SGHTA and CDR2 as FQGTGA. Trimming pared 4 bases from V and 5 bases from J, leaving 14 bases between. This CDR3 has 14 residues. The CDR3: CASSSGVWPETQYF. The CDR3 DNA sequence: TGTGCCAGCAGCTCAGGGGTATGGCCGGAGACCCAGTACTTC. Full variable domain (remainder filled in from reference TRBV7-3 and TRBJ2-5): GAGVSQTPSNKVTEKGKYVELRCDPISGHTALYWYRQSLGQGPEFLIYFQGTGAADDSGLPNDRFFAVRPEGSVSTLKIQRTERGDSAVYLCASSSGVWPETQYFGPGTRLLVL.

The chain employs TRBV28 and TRBJ1-5; the D gene is possibly TRBD1 (5 bases). Trimming left V 2 bases short and J 7 bases short, with 15 bases between. The CDR3 is 15 amino acids. The germline gives CDR1 MDHEN, CDR2 SYDVKM. The CDR3 DNA is TGTGCCAGCAGTTTAGGGGGGAGTGGCCCCCAGCCCCAGCATTTT. This sequence encodes CASSLGGSGPQPQHF.

This sequence joins TRBV24-1 and TRBJ2-3; D unclear. Trimming removed 1 base at V and 5 bases at J, with 6 bases between. CDR3 length: 13 residues. Germline V gene data show CDR1 as KGHDR and CDR2 as SFDVKD. The CDR3 DNA follows: TGTGCCACCAGTGATTTACGGAAAGATACGCAGTATTTT. Translating gives CATSDLRKDTQYF.

The genes are TRBV5-8 and TRBJ1-4, with D perhaps matching TRBD1 (6 bases). The CDR3 contains 18 residues. The germline CDR1 and CDR2 sequences are SGHTS and YDEGEE. Deletions cut 4 bases from V and 0 bases from J, with 19 bases between. The CDR3 nucleotides are TGTGCCAGCAGCCCTGGAGGGGGTTGGTTCTCAACTAATGAAAAACTGTTTTTT. Residues: CASSPGGGWFSTNEKLFF.

The CDR3 region has the DNA TGTGCCAGCAGCCCCAGTCAGGGTGTGACTGAAGCTTTCTTT. This encodes CASSPSQGVTEAFF. The rearrangement uses TRBV7-2 and TRBJ1-1; TRBD1 is a possible D gene (5 bases). The V gene's germline CDR1 is SGHTA and CDR2 FQGNSA. The CDR3 totals 14 residues. The V and J ends lost 5 bases and 5 bases respectively, with 15 bases between them. Full variable domain (outside the CDR3, taken from reference TRBV7-2 and TRBJ1-1): GAGVSQSPSNKVTEKGKDVELRCDPISGHTALYWYRQSLGQGLEFLIYFQGNSAPDKSGLPSDRFSAERTGGSVSTLTIQRTQQEDSAVYLCASSPSQGVTEAFFGQGTRLTVV.

This rearrangement joins TRBV6-4 to TRBJ1-2, with D perhaps TRBD1 (5 bases). This CDR3 comprises 14 residues. The V gene's germline CDR1 is MRHNA and CDR2 SNTAGT. V was pared by 5 bases and J by 4 bases, with 14 bases between. The CDR3 bases are TGTGCCAGCAGTCCGGGGCCGCTAGCCTATGGCTACACCTTC. Its protein product is CASSPGPLAYGYTF.

This clone was seen just once. The rearrangement uses TRBV29-1 and TRBJ2-5; 9 bases are a match to TRBD1. This CDR3 spans 12 amino acids. Germline CDR1 and CDR2: SQVTM and ANQGSEA. With V trimmed by 7 bases and J by 7 bases, 7 bases remained unmatched. CDR3 in amino acids: CSEKQGAGTQYF. The CDR3 region has the DNA TGCAGCGAGAAACAGGGGGCTGGGACCCAGTACTTC.

This clone was seen a handful of times. The rearrangement joins TRBV4-2 to TRBJ1-4, with 9 bases that match TRBD1. Germline loops: CDR1 LGHNA, CDR2 YNFKEQ. CDR3 length: 19 amino acids. V was pared by 0 bases and J by 3 bases, with 11 bases of the junction left unmatched. CDR3 loop: CASSQDLGQGLGANEKLFF. CDR3 coding DNA: TGTGCCAGCAGCCAAGATTTAGGACAGGGGCTTGGAGCTAATGAAAAACTGTTTTTT.

V usage is TRBV4-1 and J usage is TRBJ1-2; D is perhaps TRBD1 (6 bases). The germline CDR1 and CDR2 sequences are MGHRA and YSYEKL. Trimming took off 6 bases at V and 8 bases at J, with 16 bases between the two ends. The CDR3 runs to 13 residues. For the CDR3, the DNA is TGCGCCAGCAGTCAACCCGGACAGTCGGGCTACACCTTC. It codes for CASSQPGQSGYTF.

The sample holds one count of this clone. The V call is TRBV7-9, the J call TRBJ1-4; D remains ambiguous. The CDR3 extends over 14 amino acids. Germline assignment: CDR1 SEHNR and CDR2 FQNEAQ (reference sequence). The germline V and J ends were trimmed by 7 bases and 4 bases, with 13 bases remaining between them. CDR3 nucleotide sequence: TGTGCCAGCAAATCGGGAGGTGGTAATGAAAAACTGTTTTTT. Amino acids: CASKSGGGNEKLFF.

This rearrangement joins TRBV29-1 to TRBJ1-2, with a tentative D call TRBD1 (6 bases). Trimming removed 7 bases at V and 2 bases at J, with 11 bases between. The CDR3 is 12 amino acids. The germline V gene encodes CDR1 SQVTM and CDR2 ANQGSEA. The CDR3, as DNA: TGCAGCGGCGACACAGGGAACTATGGCTACACCTTC. It yields the protein CSGDTGNYGYTF.

The chain carries TRBV6-2 or TRBV6-3 and TRBJ2-1, with 9 bases that match TRBD1. J was trimmed by 5 bases and V by 6 bases; bases with no gene match: 2. CDR3 length equals 13 residues. CDR1 and CDR2 from the germline V gene are MNHEY and SVGEGT. The CDR3 reads CASSRTGDNEQFF. CDR3 nucleotide sequence: TGTGCCAGCAGCCGGACAGGGGACAATGAGCAGTTCTTC.

This chain joins TRBV6-5 and TRBJ2-7; 7 bases line up with TRBD2. The V gene end was trimmed by 5 bases and the J gene end by 3 bases; junction bases not matched to a gene: 10. Germline V CDR1 and CDR2: MNHEY, SVGAGI. This CDR3 is built from 15 residues. CDR3 nucleotide sequence: TGTGCCAGCAGTCCCCAGCGATCGGGGGGCTACGAGCAGTACTTC. Translating it yields CASSPQRSGGYEQYF.

This chain links TRBV10-2 with TRBJ2-5; weak D call: TRBD1 (6 bases). This CDR3 contains 12 residues. From germline, CDR1 is WSHSY and CDR2 SAAADI. With 3 bases removed from V and 4 bases from J, the gap between germline ends came to 6 bases. The CDR3 protein is CASSDRGETQYF. The CDR3 DNA reads as TGCGCCAGCAGTGACAGGGGAGAGACCCAGTACTTC.

This chain links TRBV5-1 with TRBJ2-1, with 10 nucleotides matching TRBD2. V lost 2 bases, J lost 4 bases, and 3 bases stayed unmatched. Germline V gives CDR1 SGHRS, CDR2 YFSETQ. The CDR3 extends over 15 amino acids. The CDR3 DNA is TGCGCCAGCAGCTTTGGGACTAGCGAGTACAATGAGCAGTTCTTC. Translated, it gives CASSFGTSEYNEQFF.

The genes are TRBV28 and TRBJ1-5; the D is unclear. Trimming pared 3 bases from V and 2 bases from J, leaving 11 bases between. The CDR3 extends over 15 amino acids. Looked up from germline, CDR1 is MDHEN and CDR2 is SYDVKM. CDR3 sequence (DNA): TGTGCCAGCAGTTTTGGAGGTGGCGGCAATCAGCCCCAGCATTTT. This translates into CASSFGGGGNQPQHF.

The chain carries TRBV5-1 and TRBJ1-1; D may be TRBD1 (5 bases). Germline assignment: CDR1 SGHRS and CDR2 YFSETQ. V lost 1 base and J lost 5, with 18 bases in between. CDR3 length: 16 residues. This CDR3 is CASSLRGGQRGTEAFF. The CDR3 DNA sequence: TGCGCCAGCAGCTTGCGGGGCGGGCAGCGGGGGACTGAAGCTTTCTTT.

The CDR3 region is CASSQLTGDNSPLHF. DNA of the CDR3: TGTGCCAGCAGCCAACTTACAGGGGATAATTCACCCCTCCACTTT. This chain connects TRBV14 to TRBJ1-6; 7 bases match TRBD1. Germline CDR1 SGHDN, CDR2 FVKESK. There are 15 residues in the CDR3. V trimming: 2 bases; J trimming: 5 bases; junction bases outside the gene matches: 3.

The rearrangement joins TRBV30 to TRBJ1-2; D gene ambiguous. The germline gives CDR1 GTSNPN, CDR2 SVGIG (reference sequence). Trimming stripped 0 bases from V and 3 bases from J, with 8 bases between. The CDR3 runs 13 residues. The CDR3 DNA is TGTGCCTGGAGTGTACACGGATACTATGGCTACACCTTC. Protein: CAWSVHGYYGYTF. Based on the CDR3 plus reference TRBV30 and TRBJ1-2, the full variable domain is SQTIHQWPATLVQPVGSPLSLECTVEGTSNPNLYWYRQAAGRGLQLLFYSVGIGQISSEVPQNLSASRPQDRQFILSSKKLLLSDSGFYLCAWSVHGYYGYTFGSGTRLTVV.

This chain joins TRBV4-1 and TRBJ1-1, with TRBD1 identical over 9 bases. The germline V gene encodes CDR1 MGHRA and CDR2 YSYEKL. This CDR3 is 15 amino acids long. With 2 bases clipped from V and 5 bases from J, the junction kept 6 bases outside the gene matches. The CDR3 DNA sequence: TGCGCCAGCAGCCAAACCGGGACAGGGCAGACTGAAGCTTTCTTT. Its protein product is CASSQTGTGQTEAFF.

This clone appeared a single time. V usage is TRBV7-3 and J usage is TRBJ2-1; 14 nucleotides line up with TRBD2. CDR3 length: 16 amino acids. The J segment lost 10 bases and the V segment lost 6 bases, leaving 11 bases of the junction unmatched. The germline CDR1 and CDR2 sequences are SGHTA and FQGTGA. This CDR3 is CASSPPGTSGSGEQFF. The CDR3 nucleotides are TGTGCCAGCAGTCCCCCCGGGACTAGCGGGAGTGGGGAGCAGTTCTTC.